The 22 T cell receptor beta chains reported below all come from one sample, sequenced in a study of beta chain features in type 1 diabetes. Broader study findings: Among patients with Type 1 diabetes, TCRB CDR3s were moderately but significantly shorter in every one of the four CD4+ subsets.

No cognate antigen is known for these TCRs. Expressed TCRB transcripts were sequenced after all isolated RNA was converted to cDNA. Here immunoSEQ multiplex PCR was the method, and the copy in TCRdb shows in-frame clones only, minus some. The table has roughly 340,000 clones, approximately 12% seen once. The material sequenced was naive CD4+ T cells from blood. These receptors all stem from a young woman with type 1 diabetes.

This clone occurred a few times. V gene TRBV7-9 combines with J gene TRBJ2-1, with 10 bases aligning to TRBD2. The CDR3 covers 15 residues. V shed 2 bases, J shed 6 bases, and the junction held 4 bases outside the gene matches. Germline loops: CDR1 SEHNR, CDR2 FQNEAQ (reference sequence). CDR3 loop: CASSLPASGSNEQFF. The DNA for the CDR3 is TGTGCCAGCAGCTTACCGGCTAGCGGGAGCAATGAGCAGTTCTTC.

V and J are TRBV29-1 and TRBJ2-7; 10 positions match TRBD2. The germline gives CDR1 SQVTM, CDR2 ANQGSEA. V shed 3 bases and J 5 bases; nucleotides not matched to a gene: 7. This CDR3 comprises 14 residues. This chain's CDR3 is CSVDKASGSNEQYF. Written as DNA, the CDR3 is TGCAGCGTTGATAAGGCTAGCGGGAGTAACGAGCAGTACTTC.

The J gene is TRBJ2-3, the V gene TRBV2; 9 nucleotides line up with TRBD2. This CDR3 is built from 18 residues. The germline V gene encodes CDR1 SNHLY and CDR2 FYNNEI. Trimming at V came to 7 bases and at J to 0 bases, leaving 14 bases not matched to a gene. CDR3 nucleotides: TGTGCCAGCATATTGGGACTAGCAATAAGCGTTAGCACAGATACGCAGTATTTT. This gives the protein CASILGLAISVSTDTQYF.

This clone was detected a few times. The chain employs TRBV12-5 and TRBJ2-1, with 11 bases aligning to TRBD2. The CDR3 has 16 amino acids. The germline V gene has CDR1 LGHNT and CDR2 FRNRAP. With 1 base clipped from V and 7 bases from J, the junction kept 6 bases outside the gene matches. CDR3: CASGLGLAGPGNEQFF. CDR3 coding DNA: TGTGCTAGTGGTTTGGGACTAGCGGGACCAGGGAATGAGCAGTTCTTC.

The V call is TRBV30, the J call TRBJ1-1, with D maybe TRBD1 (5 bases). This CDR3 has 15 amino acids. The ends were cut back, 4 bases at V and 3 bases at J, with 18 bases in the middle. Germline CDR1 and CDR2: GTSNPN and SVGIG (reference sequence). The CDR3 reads CAWTGGRSWDTEAFF. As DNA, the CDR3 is TGTGCCTGGACTGGGGGGAGGAGTTGGGACACTGAAGCTTTCTTT.

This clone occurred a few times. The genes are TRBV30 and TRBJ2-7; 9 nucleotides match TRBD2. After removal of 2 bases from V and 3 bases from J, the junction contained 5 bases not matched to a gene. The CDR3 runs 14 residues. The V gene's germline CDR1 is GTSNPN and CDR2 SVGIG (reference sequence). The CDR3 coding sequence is TGTGCCTGGAGTCGGCTAGCGGGGCTCTACGAGCAGTACTTC. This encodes CAWSRLAGLYEQYF.

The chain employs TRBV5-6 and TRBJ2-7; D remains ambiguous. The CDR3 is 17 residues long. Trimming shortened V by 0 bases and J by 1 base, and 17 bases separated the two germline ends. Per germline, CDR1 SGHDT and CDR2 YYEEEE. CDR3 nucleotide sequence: TGTGCCAGCAGCTTGGCTACTGGTCGGAGACTTTCCTACGAGCAGTACGTC. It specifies CASSLATGRRLSYEQYV.

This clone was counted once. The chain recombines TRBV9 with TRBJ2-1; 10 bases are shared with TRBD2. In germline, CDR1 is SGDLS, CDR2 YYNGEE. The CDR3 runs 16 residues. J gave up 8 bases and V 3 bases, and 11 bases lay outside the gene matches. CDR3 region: CASSGGGTSGTHEQFF. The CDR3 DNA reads TGTGCCAGCAGCGGCGGAGGAACTAGCGGGACGCATGAGCAGTTCTTC.

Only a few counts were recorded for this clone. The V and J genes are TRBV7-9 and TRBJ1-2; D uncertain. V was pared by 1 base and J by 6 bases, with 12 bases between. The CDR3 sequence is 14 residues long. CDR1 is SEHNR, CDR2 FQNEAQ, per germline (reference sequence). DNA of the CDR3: TGTGCCAGCAGCTTAGTCGGAGGGTTTAATGGCTACACCTTC. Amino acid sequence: CASSLVGGFNGYTF.

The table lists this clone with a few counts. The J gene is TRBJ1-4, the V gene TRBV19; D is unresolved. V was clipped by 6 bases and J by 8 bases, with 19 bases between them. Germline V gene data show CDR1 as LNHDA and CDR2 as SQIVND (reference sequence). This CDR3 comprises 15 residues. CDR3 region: CASRTPKWPWEKLFF. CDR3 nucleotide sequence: TGTGCCAGTAGAACCCCCAAGTGGCCGTGGGAAAAACTGTTTTTT. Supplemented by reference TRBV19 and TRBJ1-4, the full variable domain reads DGGITQSPKYLFRKEGQNVTLSCEQNLNHDAMYWYRQDPGQGLRLIYYSQIVNDFQKGDIAEGYSVSREKKESFPLTVTSAQKNPTAFYLCASRTPKWPWEKLFFGSGTQLSVL.

CDR3 region: CACTPQETQYF. The CDR3 coding sequence is TGTGCCTGCACTCCCCAAGAGACCCAGTACTTC. The chain couples TRBV30 to TRBJ2-5, with D unresolved. This CDR3 contains 11 residues. V was cut by 6 bases and J by 1 base, with 6 bases left in between. Germline V gene lookup returns CDR1 GTSNPN and CDR2 SVGIG (reference sequence).

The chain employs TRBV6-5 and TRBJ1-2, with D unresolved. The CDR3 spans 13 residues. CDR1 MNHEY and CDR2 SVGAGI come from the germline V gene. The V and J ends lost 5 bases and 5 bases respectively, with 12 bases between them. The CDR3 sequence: CASSPQPSYGYTF. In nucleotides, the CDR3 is TGTGCCAGCAGTCCACAGCCGAGTTATGGCTACACCTTC.

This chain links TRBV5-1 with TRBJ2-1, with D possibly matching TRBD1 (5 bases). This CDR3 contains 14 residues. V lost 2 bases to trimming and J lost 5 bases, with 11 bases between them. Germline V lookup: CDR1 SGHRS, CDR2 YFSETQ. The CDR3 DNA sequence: TGCGCCAGCAGCTTCCTAGACAGAGACAATGAGCAGTTCTTC. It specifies CASSFLDRDNEQFF.

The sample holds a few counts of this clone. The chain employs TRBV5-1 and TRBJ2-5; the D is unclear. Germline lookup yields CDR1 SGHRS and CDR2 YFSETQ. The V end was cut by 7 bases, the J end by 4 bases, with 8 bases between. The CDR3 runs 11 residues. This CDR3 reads CASPLIETQYF. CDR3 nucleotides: TGCGCCAGCCCACTGATAGAGACCCAGTACTTC.

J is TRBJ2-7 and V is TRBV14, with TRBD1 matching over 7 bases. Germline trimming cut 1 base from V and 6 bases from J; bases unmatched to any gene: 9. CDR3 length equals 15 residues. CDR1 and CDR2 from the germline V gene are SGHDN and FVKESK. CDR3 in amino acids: CASSQGGTVRGEQYF. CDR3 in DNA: TGTGCCAGCAGCCAAGGAGGGACAGTACGAGGCGAGCAGTACTTC.

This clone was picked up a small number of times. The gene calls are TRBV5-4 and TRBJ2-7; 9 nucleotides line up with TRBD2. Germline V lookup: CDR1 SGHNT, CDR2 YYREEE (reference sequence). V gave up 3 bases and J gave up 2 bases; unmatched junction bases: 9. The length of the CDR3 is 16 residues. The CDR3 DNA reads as TGTGCCAGCAGCTCAGGGGGGGTAGCGGGAGCCTACGAGCAGTACTTC. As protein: CASSSGGVAGAYEQYF.

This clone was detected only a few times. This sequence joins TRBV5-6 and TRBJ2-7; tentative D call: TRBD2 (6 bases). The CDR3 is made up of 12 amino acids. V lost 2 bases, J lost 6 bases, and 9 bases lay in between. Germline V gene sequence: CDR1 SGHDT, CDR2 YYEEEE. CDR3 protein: CASSFLRGEQYV. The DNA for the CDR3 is TGTGCCAGCAGCTTCCTGCGGGGCGAGCAGTACGTC.

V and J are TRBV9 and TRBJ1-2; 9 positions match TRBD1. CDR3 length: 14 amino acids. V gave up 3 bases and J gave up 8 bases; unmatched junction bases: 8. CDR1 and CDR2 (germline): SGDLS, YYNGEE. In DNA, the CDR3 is TGTGCCAGCAGCGAACCACAGGGGGCTGACGGCTACACCTTC. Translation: CASSEPQGADGYTF.

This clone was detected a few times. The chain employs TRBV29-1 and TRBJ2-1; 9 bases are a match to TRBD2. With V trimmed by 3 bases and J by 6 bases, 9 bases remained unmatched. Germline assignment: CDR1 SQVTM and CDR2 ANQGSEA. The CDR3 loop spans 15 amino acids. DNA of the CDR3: TGCAGCGTTGACCAGGGTAGCGGGAGTGGCAATGAGCAGTTCTTC. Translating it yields CSVDQGSGSGNEQFF.

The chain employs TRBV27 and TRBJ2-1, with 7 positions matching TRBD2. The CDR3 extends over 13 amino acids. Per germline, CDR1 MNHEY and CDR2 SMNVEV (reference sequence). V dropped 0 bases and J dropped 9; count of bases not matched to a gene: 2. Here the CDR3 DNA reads TGTGCCAGCAGTTTATCGACTAGCTTTGAGCAGTTCTTC. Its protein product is CASSLSTSFEQFF.

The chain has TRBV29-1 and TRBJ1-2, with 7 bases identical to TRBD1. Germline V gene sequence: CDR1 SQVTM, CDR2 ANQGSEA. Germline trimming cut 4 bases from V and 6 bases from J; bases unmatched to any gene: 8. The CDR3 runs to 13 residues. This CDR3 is CSVVGDRLNGYTF. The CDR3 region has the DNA TGCAGCGTTGTAGGGGACAGACTTAATGGCTACACCTTC.

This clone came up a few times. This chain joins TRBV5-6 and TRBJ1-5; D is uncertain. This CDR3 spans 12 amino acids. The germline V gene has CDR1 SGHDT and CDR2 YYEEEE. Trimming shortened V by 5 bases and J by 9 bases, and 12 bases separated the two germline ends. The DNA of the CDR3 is TGTGCCAGCAGTCCCGGAGCTGGGCCCCAGCATTTT. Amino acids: CASSPGAGPQHF.